Below, 26 T cell receptor beta chains from the same sample are listed, as sequenced in a study of identical twins. MiXCR, run by TCRdb on the 5' RACE reads, gives a single entry per CDR3 protein. The data contain approximately 680,000 distinct CDR3 sequences, roughly 6.6% of them singletons. These data also formed part of another study, on yellow fever vaccine responses in identical twins.

Sequenced sample: PBMCs. All receptors come from a woman under 30 in good health.

There are many counts of this clonotype. The rearrangement joins TRBV10-1 to TRBJ1-4; 8 nucleotides agree with TRBD1. The CDR3 has 17 residues. CDR1 and CDR2 from the germline V gene are WNHNN and SYGVQD (reference sequence). The V gene end was trimmed by 10 bases and the J gene end by 0 bases; junction bases not matched to a gene: 13. The DNA of the CDR3 is TGCGCCAAATCACCGGGACAGGAGGTTGCAACTAATGAAAAACTGTTTTTT. Translating it yields CAKSPGQEVATNEKLFF.

This clonotype occurred many times. The chain links TRBV5-1 to TRBJ1-1, with a possible D match to TRBD1 (5 bases). V was trimmed by 1 base and J by 5 bases, leaving 9 bases between them. CDR3 length: 13 amino acids. The V gene's germline CDR1 is SGHRS and CDR2 YFSETQ. The DNA for the CDR3 is TGCGCCAGCAGCTTGCCAGGGAAGACTGAAGCTTTCTTT. This translates into CASSLPGKTEAFF.

Only a few counts were recorded for this clonotype. The V gene is TRBV4-1, the J gene TRBJ2-7; TRBD2 is a possible D gene (5 bases). The germline V and J ends were trimmed by 0 bases and 5 bases, with 14 bases remaining between them. This CDR3 comprises 15 residues. Germline assignment: CDR1 MGHRA and CDR2 YSYEKL. CDR3 sequence: CASSQDRGRVNEQYF. CDR3 nucleotide sequence: TGCGCCAGCAGCCAAGACCGCGGGCGAGTGAACGAGCAGTACTTC.

This clonotype came up many times. The chain joins TRBV24-1 to TRBJ2-3; D is undetermined. With 1 base removed from V and 0 bases from J, the gap between germline ends came to 4 bases. The CDR3 is made up of 14 amino acids. Germline CDR1 is KGHDR and CDR2 is SFDVKD. CDR3 DNA sequence: TGTGCCACCAGTGATTTCCGCAGCACAGATACGCAGTATTTT. Translating it yields CATSDFRSTDTQYF.

This chain connects TRBV28 to TRBJ1-2; D remains unclear. Trimming shortened V by 2 bases and J by 2 bases, and 9 bases separated the two germline ends. This CDR3 has 14 residues. CDR1 is MDHEN, CDR2 SYDVKM, per germline. DNA of the CDR3: TGTGCCAGCAGTTTAGGGTCGAGGAACTATGGCTACACCTTC. Translation gives CASSLGSRNYGYTF.

This clonotype was counted ten times or more. The V call is TRBV12-3 or TRBV12-4, the J call TRBJ2-3, with D unresolved. Trimming left V 10 bases short and J 6 bases short, with 11 bases between. The CDR3 is made up of 11 amino acids. The chain's CDR3 is CATGPGDTQYF. The CDR3 DNA sequence: TGTGCCACTGGCCCTGGGGATACGCAGTATTTT.

The rearrangement links TRBV19 to TRBJ1-1, with D tentatively TRBD1 (6 bases). The length of the CDR3 is 15 residues. Germline values: CDR1 LNHDA, CDR2 SQIVND (reference sequence). V shed 9 bases and J shed 3 bases, with 20 bases lying between them. The CDR3 nucleotides read TGTGCCAGCCTCCCGGAGGGGGTTTTTGACACTGAAGCTTTCTTT. Its translation is CASLPEGVFDTEAFF.

This clonotype appeared a few times. V usage is TRBV29-1 and J usage is TRBJ2-5; D perhaps matches TRBD2 (5 bases). The CDR3 has 14 residues. Germline V gives CDR1 SQVTM, CDR2 ANQGSEA. V was trimmed by 2 bases and J by 5 bases, leaving 15 bases between them. The CDR3 bases are TGCAGCGTTGAACCTAGTAGGACGGGGGAGACCCAGTACTTC. Its protein product is CSVEPSRTGETQYF.

This clonotype was counted only a few times. The chain recombines TRBV12-3 or TRBV12-4 with TRBJ2-3; D may be TRBD2 (7 bases). V was cut by 2 bases and J by 2 bases, with 11 bases left in between. The CDR3 has 15 amino acids. This chain's CDR3 is CASSLLGGATDTQYF. CDR3 DNA sequence: TGTGCCAGCAGTTTACTGGGGGGGGCCACAGATACGCAGTATTTT.

CDR3 region: CASSPTGGWSNQPQHF. Here the CDR3 DNA reads TGTGCCAGCAGCCCAACAGGGGGCTGGAGCAATCAGCCCCAGCATTTT. The chain is built from TRBV12-3 or TRBV12-4 and TRBJ1-5; TRBD1 matches 9 bases. Trimming took 6 bases from V and 1 from J; bases not matched to a gene: 7. The CDR3 is made up of 16 amino acids.

This clonotype was observed at least ten times. The rearrangement joins TRBV6-5 to TRBJ1-3; the D is unclear. The CDR3 spans 16 residues. Germline V gene sequence: CDR1 MNHEY, CDR2 SVGAGI. Trimming removed 3 bases from V and 0 bases from J, with 12 bases in between. The CDR3 protein is CASSYGLGPSGNTIYF. CDR3 sequence (DNA): TGTGCCAGCAGTTATGGTTTAGGGCCCTCTGGAAACACCATATATTTT.

This clonotype was found a few times. The chain recombines TRBV20-1 with TRBJ2-1; 7 bases map to TRBD2. CDR1 and CDR2 from the germline V gene are DFQATT and SNEGSKA (reference sequence). The V and J ends lost 4 bases and 4 bases, in that order; junction bases with no gene match: 13. The CDR3 covers 16 residues. The DNA for the CDR3 is TGCAGTGCTACACCCCCCCTCCAGCGGGAATACAATGAGCAGTTCTTC. Amino acid sequence: CSATPPLQREYNEQFF.

This clonotype was counted between two and nine times. The CDR3 reads CASSHGTDYSNQPQHF. Here the CDR3 DNA reads TGTGCCAGCAGTCATGGGACAGATTATAGCAATCAGCCCCAGCATTTT. The gene calls are TRBV12-3 or TRBV12-4 and TRBJ1-5; 7 bases agree with TRBD1. The CDR3 runs 16 residues. Trimming at V came to 5 bases and at J to 0 bases, leaving 7 bases not matched to a gene.

There are a few counts of this clonotype. The rearrangement uses TRBV19 and TRBJ1-2; D may be TRBD1 (5 bases). The CDR3 contains 11 residues. CDR1 is LNHDA, CDR2 SQIVND, per germline (reference sequence). Trimming shortened V by 9 bases and J by 3 bases, and 8 bases separated the two germline ends. The CDR3 DNA reads as TGTGCCAGGGGGACGGACTATGGCTACACCTTC. This gives the protein CARGTDYGYTF. The full variable domain, in which reference TRBV19 and TRBJ1-2 provide the parts outside the CDR3, is DGGITQSPKYLFRKEGQNVTLSCEQNLNHDAMYWYRQDPGQGLRLIYYSQIVNDFQKGDIAEGYSVSREKKESFPLTVTSAQKNPTAFYLCARGTDYGYTFGSGTRLTVV.

The chain recombines TRBV7-9 with TRBJ2-1; 11 bases are a match to TRBD2. The CDR3 is 16 amino acids. The V gene end was trimmed by 4 bases and the J gene end by 4 bases; junction bases not matched to a gene: 6. Germline V gene lookup returns CDR1 SEHNR and CDR2 FQNEAQ (reference sequence). The CDR3 DNA follows: TGTGCCAGCAGCTACGGGACTAGCGGTGCGTACAATGAGCAGTTCTTC. It specifies CASSYGTSGAYNEQFF.

This clonotype appeared many times. The chain has TRBV12-3 or TRBV12-4 and TRBJ2-1, with TRBD2 matching 7 bases. The CDR3 has 15 amino acids. J lost 2 bases, V lost 3 bases, and 4 bases had no gene match. DNA for the CDR3: TGTGCCAGCAGTTTCCCTAGCGGACCCTACAATGAGCAGTTCTTC. Its translation is CASSFPSGPYNEQFF.

The chain uses TRBV9 and TRBJ2-3; 7 bases agree with TRBD2. CDR3 length: 16 amino acids. The germline CDR1 and CDR2 sequences are SGDLS and YYNGEE. V lost 2 bases to trimming and J lost 0 bases; unmatched junction nucleotides: 6. The CDR3 sequence is CASSVTSALSTDTQYF. The CDR3, as DNA: TGTGCCAGCAGCGTTACTAGCGCCCTAAGCACAGATACGCAGTATTTT.

This clonotype was found a few times. This chain links TRBV25-1 with TRBJ2-5; possible D gene TRBD1, 6 bases. The germline V gene has CDR1 MGHDK and CDR2 SYGVNS. Trimming cost V 5 bases and J 5 bases, with 18 bases left between them. The CDR3 runs to 15 residues. The CDR3 here is CASSNIQGTRETQYF. DNA for the CDR3: TGTGCCAGCAGTAACATACAGGGTACGCGGGAGACCCAGTACTTC.

This clonotype was counted a few times. The rearrangement uses TRBV12-3 or TRBV12-4 and TRBJ2-7; 7 bases map to TRBD2. V lost 6 bases, J lost 3 bases, and 11 bases stayed unmatched. CDR3 size: 15 residues. The CDR3 DNA reads TGTGCCAGCAGCTATGACTCGACTAGCATCTACGAGCAGTACTTC. It translates to CASSYDSTSIYEQYF.

This clonotype was observed many times. CDR3 sequence (DNA): TGTGCCAGCAGCTTTGGACAGGCAGGTGAGCAGTACGTC. Protein product: CASSFGQAGEQYV. This chain links TRBV3-1 with TRBJ2-7; TRBD1 agrees at 7 bases. Per germline, CDR1 LGHDT and CDR2 YNNKEL (reference sequence). This CDR3 is built from 13 residues. J was trimmed by 7 bases and V by 5 bases; bases with no gene match: 8.

This clonotype was seen repeatedly, ten times or more. J is TRBJ2-3 and V is TRBV28; TRBD2 matches 9 bases. The CDR3 runs 17 residues. The germline V gene has CDR1 MDHEN and CDR2 SYDVKM. J was trimmed by 6 bases and V by 4 bases; bases with no gene match: 14. The CDR3 is CASSSGLAQQARDTQYF. CDR3 bases: TGTGCCAGCAGTTCCGGACTAGCGCAACAAGCCCGGGATACGCAGTATTTT.

To note about this clonotype: An end of the junction does not agree with germline; a read error may underlie this. J is TRBJ2-2 and V is TRBV20-1, with 10 positions matching TRBD2. Per the germline V gene, CDR1 is DFQATT and CDR2 is SNEGSKA (reference sequence). This CDR3 is 16 amino acids long. The chain's CDR3 is CCARLTAGGRTGELFF. The CDR3 nucleotides are TGCTGTGCCAGATTAACAGCGGGAGGGCGGACCGGGGAGCTGTTTTTT.

This clonotype appeared a few times. The chain employs TRBV24-1 and TRBJ1-6; 7 bases match TRBD1. Germline lookup yields CDR1 KGHDR and CDR2 SFDVKD. CDR3 length: 16 amino acids. V was pared by 2 bases and J by 10 bases, with 10 bases of the junction left unmatched. The CDR3 DNA reads TGTGCCACCAGTGATTCCAAACAGGGGTTGGAATCACCCCTCCACTTT. This codes for CATSDSKQGLESPLHF.

The J gene is TRBJ2-1, the V gene TRBV3-1, with D maybe TRBD1 (5 bases). This CDR3 is 12 amino acids long. The germline V and J ends were trimmed by 4 bases and 8 bases, with 9 bases remaining between them. Looked up from germline, CDR1 is LGHDT and CDR2 is YNNKEL (reference sequence). Here the CDR3 DNA reads TGTGCCAGCAGCCTCAGGGTCCATGAGCAGTTCTTC. Its protein is CASSLRVHEQFF.

This rearrangement joins TRBV4-1 to TRBJ2-2; D may be TRBD2 (6 bases). The CDR3 runs 17 residues. Looked up from germline, CDR1 is MGHRA and CDR2 is YSYEKL. The V gene lost 5 bases and the J gene lost 5 bases, with 21 bases spanning the gap. As DNA, the CDR3 is TGCGCCAGCAGCGGGCACGGGGGACGGCGCTGGACCGGGGAGCTGTTTTTT. Translating it yields CASSGHGGRRWTGELFF.

A few counts support this clonotype. This chain connects TRBV14 to TRBJ2-2, with D unclear. Between the trimmed V and J ends, which lost 7 bases and 6 bases, there was a span of 12 bases. This CDR3 has 13 residues. Looked up from germline, CDR1 is SGHDN and CDR2 is FVKESK. The CDR3 is CASTHTIPGELFF. For the CDR3, the DNA is TGTGCCAGCACCCATACAATTCCCGGGGAGCTGTTTTTT.